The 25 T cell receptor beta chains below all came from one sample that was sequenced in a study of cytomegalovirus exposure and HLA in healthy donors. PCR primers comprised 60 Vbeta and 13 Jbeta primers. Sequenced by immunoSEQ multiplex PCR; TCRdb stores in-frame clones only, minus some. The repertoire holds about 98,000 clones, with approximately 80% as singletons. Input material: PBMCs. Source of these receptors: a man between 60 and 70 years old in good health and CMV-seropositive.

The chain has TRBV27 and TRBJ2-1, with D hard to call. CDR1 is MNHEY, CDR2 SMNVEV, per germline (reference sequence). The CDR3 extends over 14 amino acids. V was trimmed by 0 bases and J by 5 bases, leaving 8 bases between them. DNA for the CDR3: TGTGCCAGCAGTTTATCCGCAGGCCACAATGAGCAGTTCTTC. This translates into CASSLSAGHNEQFF.

CDR3 bases: TGTGCCAGCAGTGAAATCTTAGGGACTGCCTATGGCTACACCTTC. Protein sequence: CASSEILGTAYGYTF. The J gene is TRBJ1-2, the V gene TRBV6-1; maybe TRBD1 (5 bases). Germline loops: CDR1 MNHNS, CDR2 SASEGT. The CDR3 runs 15 residues. V was clipped by 2 bases and J by 4 bases, with 14 bases between them.

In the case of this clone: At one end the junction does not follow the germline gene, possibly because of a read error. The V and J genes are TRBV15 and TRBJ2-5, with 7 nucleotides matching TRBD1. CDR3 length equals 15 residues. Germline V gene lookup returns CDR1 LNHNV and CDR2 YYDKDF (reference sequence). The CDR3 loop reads CATRREGAPGETQYF. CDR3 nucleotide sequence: TGTGCCACCAGGAGAGAGGGGGCCCCGGGAGAGACCCAGTACTTC.

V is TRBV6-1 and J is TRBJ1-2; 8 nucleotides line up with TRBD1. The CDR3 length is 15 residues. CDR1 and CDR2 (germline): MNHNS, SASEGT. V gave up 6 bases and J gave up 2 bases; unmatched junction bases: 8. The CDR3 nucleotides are TGTGCCAGCAGGGGAACCAGGGGGCTAAACTATGGCTACACCTTC. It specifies CASRGTRGLNYGYTF.

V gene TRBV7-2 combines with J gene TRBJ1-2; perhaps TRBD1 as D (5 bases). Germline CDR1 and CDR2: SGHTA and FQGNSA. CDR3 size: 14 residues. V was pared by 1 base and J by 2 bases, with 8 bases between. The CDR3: CASSLGGKNYGYTF. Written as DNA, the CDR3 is TGTGCCAGCAGCTTAGGGGGCAAAAACTATGGCTACACCTTC.

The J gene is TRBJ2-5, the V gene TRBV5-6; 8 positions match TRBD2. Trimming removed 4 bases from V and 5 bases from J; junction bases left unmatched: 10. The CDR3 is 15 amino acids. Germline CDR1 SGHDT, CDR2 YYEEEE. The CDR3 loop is CASSARLAPVETQYF. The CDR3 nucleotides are TGTGCCAGCAGCGCTAGACTAGCGCCGGTGGAGACCCAGTACTTC.

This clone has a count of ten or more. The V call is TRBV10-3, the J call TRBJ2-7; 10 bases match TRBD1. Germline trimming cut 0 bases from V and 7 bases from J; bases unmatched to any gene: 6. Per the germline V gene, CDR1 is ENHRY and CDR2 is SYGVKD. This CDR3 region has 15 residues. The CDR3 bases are TGTGCCATCAGTGAGTCCGGGACAGGGGCATGGGAGCAGTACTTC. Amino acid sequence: CAISESGTGAWEQYF.

DNA of the CDR3: TGTGCCAGCAGCTCGATCAGGGGGCCTTCTGGAAACACCATATATTTT. Translating it yields CASSSIRGPSGNTIYF. The V call is TRBV11-2, the J call TRBJ1-3; 8 bases align to TRBD1. V trimming: 4 bases; J trimming: 1 base; junction bases outside the gene matches: 6. CDR1 and CDR2 from the germline V gene are SGHAT and FQNNGV. The CDR3 length is 16 residues. The complete variable domain, with remaining parts taken from reference TRBV11-2 and TRBJ1-3, reads EAGVAQSPRYKIIEKRQSVAFWCNPISGHATLYWYQQILGQGPKLLIQFQNNGVVDDSQLPKDRFSAERLKGVDSTLKIQPAKLEDSAVYLCASSSIRGPSGNTIYFGEGSWLTVV.

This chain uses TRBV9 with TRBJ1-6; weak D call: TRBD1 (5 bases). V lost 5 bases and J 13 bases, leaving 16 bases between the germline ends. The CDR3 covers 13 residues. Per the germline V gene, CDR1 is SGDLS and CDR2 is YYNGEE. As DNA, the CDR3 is TGTGCCAGCAGTGAGGACACCTACGGGCCCCTCCACTTT. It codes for CASSEDTYGPLHF.

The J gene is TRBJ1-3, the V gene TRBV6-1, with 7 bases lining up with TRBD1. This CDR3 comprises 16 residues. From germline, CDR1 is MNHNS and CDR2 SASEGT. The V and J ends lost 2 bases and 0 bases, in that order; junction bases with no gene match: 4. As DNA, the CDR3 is TGTGCCAGCAGTGAATTGGGGACAGTCTCTGGAAACACCATATATTTT. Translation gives CASSELGTVSGNTIYF.

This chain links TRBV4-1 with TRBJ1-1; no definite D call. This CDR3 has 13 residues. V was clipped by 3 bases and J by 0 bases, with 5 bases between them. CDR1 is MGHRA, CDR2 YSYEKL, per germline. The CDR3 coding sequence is TGCGCCAGCAGCCATCAGTTGAACACTGAAGCTTTCTTT. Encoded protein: CASSHQLNTEAFF.

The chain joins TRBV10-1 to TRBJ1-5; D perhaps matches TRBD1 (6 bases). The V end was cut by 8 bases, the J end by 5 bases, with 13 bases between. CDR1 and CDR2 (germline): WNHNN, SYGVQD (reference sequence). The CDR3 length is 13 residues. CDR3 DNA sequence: TGCGCCAGCTCGACAGGTTTATATCAGCCCCAGCATTTT. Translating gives CASSTGLYQPQHF.

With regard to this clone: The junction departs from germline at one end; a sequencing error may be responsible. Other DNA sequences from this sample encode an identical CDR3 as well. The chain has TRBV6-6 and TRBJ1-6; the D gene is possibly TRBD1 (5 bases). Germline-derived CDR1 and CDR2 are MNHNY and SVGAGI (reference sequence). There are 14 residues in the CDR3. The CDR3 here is CASRSTDYNSPLHF. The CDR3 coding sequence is TGTGCCAGCAGATCGACAGATTATAATTCCCCCCTCCACTTT.

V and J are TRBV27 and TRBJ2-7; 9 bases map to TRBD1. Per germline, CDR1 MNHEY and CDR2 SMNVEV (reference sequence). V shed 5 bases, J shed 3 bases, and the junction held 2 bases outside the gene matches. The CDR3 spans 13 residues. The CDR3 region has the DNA TGTGCCAGCAGTAGGACAGGGGTCTACGAGCAGTACTTC. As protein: CASSRTGVYEQYF.

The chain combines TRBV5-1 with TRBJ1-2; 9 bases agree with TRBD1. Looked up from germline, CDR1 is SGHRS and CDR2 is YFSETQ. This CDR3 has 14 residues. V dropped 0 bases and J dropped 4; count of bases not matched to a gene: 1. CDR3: CASSLDRGPYGYTF. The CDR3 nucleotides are TGCGCCAGCAGCTTGGACAGGGGGCCCTATGGCTACACCTTC.

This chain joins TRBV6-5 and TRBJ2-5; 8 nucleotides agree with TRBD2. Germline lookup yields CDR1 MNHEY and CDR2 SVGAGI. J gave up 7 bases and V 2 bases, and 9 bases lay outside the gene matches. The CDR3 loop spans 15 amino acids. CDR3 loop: CASSYGTGGRMTQYF. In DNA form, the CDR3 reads TGTGCCAGCAGTTACGGGACGGGGGGGCGAATGACCCAGTACTTC.

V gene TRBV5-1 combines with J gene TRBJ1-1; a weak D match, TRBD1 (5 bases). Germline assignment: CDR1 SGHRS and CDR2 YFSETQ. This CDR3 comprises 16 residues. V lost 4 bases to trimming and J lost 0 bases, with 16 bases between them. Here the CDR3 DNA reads TGCGCCAGCAGCCCCCGCGGCAGGGAAATGAACACTGAAGCTTTCTTT. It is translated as CASSPRGREMNTEAFF.

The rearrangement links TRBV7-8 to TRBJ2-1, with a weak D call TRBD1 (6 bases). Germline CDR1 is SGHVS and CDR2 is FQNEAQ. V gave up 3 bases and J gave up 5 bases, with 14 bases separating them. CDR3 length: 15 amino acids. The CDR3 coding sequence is TGTGCCAGCAGCTTGATTGGGGGCGTGGACAATGAGCAGTTCTTC. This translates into CASSLIGGVDNEQFF. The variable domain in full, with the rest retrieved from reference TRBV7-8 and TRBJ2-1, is GAGVSQSPRYKVAKRGQDVALRCDPISGHVSLFWYQQALGQGPEFLTYFQNEAQLDKSGLPSDRFFAERPEGSVSTLKIQRTQQEDSAVYLCASSLIGGVDNEQFFGPGTRLTVL.

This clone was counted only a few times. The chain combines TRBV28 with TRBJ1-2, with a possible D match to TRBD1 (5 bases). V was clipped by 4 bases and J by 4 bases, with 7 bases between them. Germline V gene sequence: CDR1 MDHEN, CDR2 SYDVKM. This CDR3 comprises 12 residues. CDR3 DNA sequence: TGTGCCAGCAGTTCCAGGGTCTATGGCTACACCTTC. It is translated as CASSSRVYGYTF.

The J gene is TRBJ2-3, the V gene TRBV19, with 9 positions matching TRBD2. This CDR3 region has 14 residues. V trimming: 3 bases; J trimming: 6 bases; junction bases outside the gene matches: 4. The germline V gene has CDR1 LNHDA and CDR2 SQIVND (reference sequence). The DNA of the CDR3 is TGTGCCAGTAGTATCATAGCGGGGGTTGATACGCAGTATTTT. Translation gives CASSIIAGVDTQYF.

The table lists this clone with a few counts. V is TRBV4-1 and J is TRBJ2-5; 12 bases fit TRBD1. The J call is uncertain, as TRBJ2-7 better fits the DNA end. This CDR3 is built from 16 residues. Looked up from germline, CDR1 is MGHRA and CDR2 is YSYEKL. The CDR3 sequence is CASSRGQGAPSYEQYF. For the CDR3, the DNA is TGCGCCAGCAGCCGGGGACAGGGGGCTCCTTCCTACGAGCAGTACTTC.

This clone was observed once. The CDR3 sequence: CASSVDRTAQYF. DNA for the CDR3: TGCGCCAGCAGCGTGGACCGCACAGCTCAGTACTTC. The chain employs TRBV5-1 and TRBJ2-4; D unresolved. Trimming cost V 4 bases and J 12 bases, with 14 bases left between them. Germline V gene sequence: CDR1 SGHRS, CDR2 YFSETQ. This CDR3 comprises 12 residues.

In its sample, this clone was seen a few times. The CDR3 loop reads CACRTGNEQFF. The CDR3 nucleotides are TGTGCCTGCCGGACAGGCAATGAGCAGTTCTTC. V usage is TRBV7-2 and J usage is TRBJ2-1; TRBD1 matches at 7 bases. CDR1 is SGHTA, CDR2 FQGNSA, per germline. The J segment lost 6 bases and the V segment lost 11 bases, leaving 4 bases of the junction unmatched. CDR3 size: 11 residues.

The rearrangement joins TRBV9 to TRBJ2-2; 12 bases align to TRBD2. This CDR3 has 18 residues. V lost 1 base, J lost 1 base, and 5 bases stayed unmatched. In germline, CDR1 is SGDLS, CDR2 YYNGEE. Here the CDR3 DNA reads TGTGCCAGCAGCGTACTAGCGGGGGGGCCCCTGAACACCGGGGAGCTGTTTTTT. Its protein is CASSVLAGGPLNTGELFF.

The CDR3 DNA follows: TGTGCCAGCCGTGCCTTATTGCGAGATTTCTACGAGCAGTACTTC. This sequence encodes CASRALLRDFYEQYF. The chain combines TRBV5-5 with TRBJ2-7, with D hard to call. The CDR3 spans 15 residues. The germline V and J ends were trimmed by 7 bases and 3 bases, with 20 bases remaining between them. CDR1 SGHKS and CDR2 YYEKEE come from the germline V gene (reference sequence).